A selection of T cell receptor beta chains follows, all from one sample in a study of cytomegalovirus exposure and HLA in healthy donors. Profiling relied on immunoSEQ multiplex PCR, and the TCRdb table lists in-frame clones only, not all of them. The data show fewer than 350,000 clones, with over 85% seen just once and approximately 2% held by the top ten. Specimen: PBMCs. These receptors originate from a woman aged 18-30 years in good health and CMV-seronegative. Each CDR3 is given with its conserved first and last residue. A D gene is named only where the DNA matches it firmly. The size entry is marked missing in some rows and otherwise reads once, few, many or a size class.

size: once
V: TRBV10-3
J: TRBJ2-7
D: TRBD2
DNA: TGTGCCACCGGACTAGATTGGGGCTCCTACGAGCAGTACTTC
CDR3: CATGLDWGSYEQYF

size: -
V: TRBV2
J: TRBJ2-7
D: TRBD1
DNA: TGTGCCAGCAGACTTCGACAGGGGGCGTATCACGAGCAGTACTTC
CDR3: CASRLRQGAYHEQYF

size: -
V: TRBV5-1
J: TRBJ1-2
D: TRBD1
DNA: TGCGCCAGCAGCTTAACGGGACAGGGGGACGGCTACACCTTC
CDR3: CASSLTGQGDGYTF

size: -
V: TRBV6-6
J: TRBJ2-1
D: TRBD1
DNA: TGTGCCAGCAGTTACTGGCTAGCGGGGACAGGGGGTGAGCAGTTCTTC
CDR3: CASSYWLAGTGGEQFF

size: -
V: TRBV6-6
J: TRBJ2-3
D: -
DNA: TGTGCCAGCAGTTACTCTTGGCTCAATACGCAGTATTTT
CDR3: CASSYSWLNTQYF

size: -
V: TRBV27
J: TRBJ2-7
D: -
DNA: TGTGCCAGCAGTCATAGCCTCAGGGGATGGTACGAGCAGTACTTC
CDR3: CASSHSLRGWYEQYF

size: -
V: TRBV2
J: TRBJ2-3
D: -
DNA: -
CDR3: CASSSSGLATDTQYF

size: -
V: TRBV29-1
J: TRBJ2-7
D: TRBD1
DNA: TGCAGCGTTTCAAAGACAGGGCCTACCTACGAGCAGTACTTC
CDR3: CSVSKTGPTYEQYF

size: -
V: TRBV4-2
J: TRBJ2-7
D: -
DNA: TGTGCCAGCAGCCAAGGGGACTTCTACGAGCAGTACTTC
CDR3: CASSQGDFYEQYF

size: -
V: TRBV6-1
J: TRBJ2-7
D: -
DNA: TGTGCCAGCAGTGAGTGGGAGAGCCTCGGCGAGCAGTACTTC
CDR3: CASSEWESLGEQYF

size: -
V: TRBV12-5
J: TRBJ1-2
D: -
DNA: TGTGCTAGTGTTGAGGGCGGACCTAACTATGGCTACACCTTC
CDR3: CASVEGGPNYGYTF

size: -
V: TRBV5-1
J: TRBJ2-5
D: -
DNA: TGCGCCAGCAGCTTGGTGGCCCAAGAGACCCAGTACTTC
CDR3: CASSLVAQETQYF

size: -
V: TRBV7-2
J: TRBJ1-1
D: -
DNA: TGTGCCAGCAGCTGGCAGGGAAGTACTGAAGCTTTCTTT
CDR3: CASSWQGSTEAFF

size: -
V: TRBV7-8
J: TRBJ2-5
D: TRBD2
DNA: TGTGCCAGCAGCTGGGGGGGAAACCAAGAGACCCAGTACTTC
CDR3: CASSWGGNQETQYF

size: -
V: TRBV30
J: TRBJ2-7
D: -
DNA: TGTGCCTGGAGGTCGATCGGCAGGGGTCACCACGAGCAGTACTTC
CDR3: CAWRSIGRGHHEQYF

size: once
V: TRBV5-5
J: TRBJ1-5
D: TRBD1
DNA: TGTGCCAGCAGCTCGGGACAGACTTTCGGAGATCAGCCCCAGCATTTT
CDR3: CASSSGQTFGDQPQHF

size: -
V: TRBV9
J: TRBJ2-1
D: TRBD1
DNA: TGTGCCAGCAGCATCAACAGGGGAAGTGGAACTGAGCAGTTCTTC
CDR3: CASSINRGSGTEQFF

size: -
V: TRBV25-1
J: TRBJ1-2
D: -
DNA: TGTGCCAGCAGTGAATATACAGGGAAAGGAATCTATGGCTACACCTTC
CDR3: CASSEYTGKGIYGYTF

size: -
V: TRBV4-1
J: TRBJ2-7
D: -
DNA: TGCGCCAGCAGCCAAGATTGGGCCGGGGGTTATGATCAGTACTTC
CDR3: CASSQDWAGGYDQYF

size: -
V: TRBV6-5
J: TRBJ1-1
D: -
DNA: TGTGTTTGCATGGCGGCAGGGGTTACTGAAGCTTTCTTT
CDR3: CVCMAAGVTEAFF

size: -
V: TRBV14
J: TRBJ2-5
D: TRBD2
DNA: TGTGCCAGCAGCACCCCTAGCGGGGGGGACCAGTACTTC
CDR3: CASSTPSGGDQYF

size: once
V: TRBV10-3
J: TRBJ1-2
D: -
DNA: TGTGCCATCAGTGAGAACGGGGGGACCTATGGCTACACCTTC
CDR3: CAISENGGTYGYTF

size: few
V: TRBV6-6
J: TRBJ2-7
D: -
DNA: TGTGCCAGCAGGTCCCAGCTGGTGACTAGGGTCTACGAGCAGTACTTC
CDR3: CASRSQLVTRVYEQYF

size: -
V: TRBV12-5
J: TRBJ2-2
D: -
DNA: TGTGCTAGTGGTCTTGGACTCACGAACACCGGGGAGCTGTTTTTT
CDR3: CASGLGLTNTGELFF

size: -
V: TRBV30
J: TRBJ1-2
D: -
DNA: TGTGCCTGGATGGAAGGGGTCATTTCTTACTATGGCTACACCTTC
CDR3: CAWMEGVISYYGYTF

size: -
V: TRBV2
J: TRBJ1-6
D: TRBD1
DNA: TGTGCCAGCAGTTCCGACGACAGGGAATATTCACCCCTCCACTTT
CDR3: CASSSDDREYSPLHF

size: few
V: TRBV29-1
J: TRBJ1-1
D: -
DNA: TGCAGCGTTGTAAACAGAGAAGCTTTCTTT
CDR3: CSVVNREAFF

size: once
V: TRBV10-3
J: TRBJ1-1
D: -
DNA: TGTGCCATCAGCGAGCGACAGGAAGCTTTCTTT
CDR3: CAISERQEAFF

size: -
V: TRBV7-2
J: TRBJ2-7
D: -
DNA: TGTGCCAGCAGCTTAGGGGGGGTTCAGAGCTCCTACGAGCAGTACTTC
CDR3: CASSLGGVQSSYEQYF

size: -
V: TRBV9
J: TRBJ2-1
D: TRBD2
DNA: TGTGCCAGCAGCTCAATCCCTAGCGGGGGTGGACACAATGAGCAGTTCTTC
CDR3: CASSSIPSGGGHNEQFF

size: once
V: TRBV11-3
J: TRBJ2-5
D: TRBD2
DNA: TGTGCCAGCAGCTTAGACGGGGGGTCACAAGAGACCCAGTACTTC
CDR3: CASSLDGGSQETQYF

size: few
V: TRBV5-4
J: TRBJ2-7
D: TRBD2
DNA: TGTGCCAGCAGCTTCGCTAGCGGGGGGTCCTACGAGCAGTACTTC
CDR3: CASSFASGGSYEQYF

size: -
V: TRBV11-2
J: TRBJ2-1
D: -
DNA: TGTGCCAGCAGCTTTTTACCGGGACTTTATTCCAACAATGAGCAGTTCTTC
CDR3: CASSFLPGLYSNNEQFF

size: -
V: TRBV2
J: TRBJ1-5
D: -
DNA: TGTGCCAGCAGTTCCGACAGGTCTCAGCCCCAGCATTTT
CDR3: CASSSDRSQPQHF

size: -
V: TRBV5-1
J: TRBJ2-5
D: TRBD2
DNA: TGCGCCAGCAATCAGGCCCCGACTAGCGGGGGACAAGAGACCCAGTACTTC
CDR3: CASNQAPTSGGQETQYF

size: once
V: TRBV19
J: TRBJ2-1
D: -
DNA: TGTGCCAGTAGTATATACGTGGGGGGTGGTGGTGAGCAGTTCTTC
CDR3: CASSIYVGGGGEQFF

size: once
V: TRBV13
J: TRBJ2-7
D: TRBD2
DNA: TGTGCCAGCAGCGAGCGGGGGTACTACGAGCAGTACTTC
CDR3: CASSERGYYEQYF

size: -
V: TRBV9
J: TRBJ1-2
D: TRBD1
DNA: TGTGCCAGCACAGCGTATAGGACAGGGAGAAATGGCTACACCTTC
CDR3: CASTAYRTGRNGYTF

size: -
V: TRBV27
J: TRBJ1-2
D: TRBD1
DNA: TGTGCCAGCAGTCCCCAGGACAGGGCGGGCTATGGCTACACCTTC
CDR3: CASSPQDRAGYGYTF

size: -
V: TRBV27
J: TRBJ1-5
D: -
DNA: TGTGCCAGCAAGCCGGGACACCCCGGCAATCAGCCCCAGCATTTT
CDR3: CASKPGHPGNQPQHF

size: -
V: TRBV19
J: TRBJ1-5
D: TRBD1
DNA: TGTGCCAGTAGTTTCAGACAGGGGCCGAATCAGCCCCAGCATTTT
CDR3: CASSFRQGPNQPQHF

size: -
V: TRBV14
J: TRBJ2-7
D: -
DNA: TGTGCCAGCAGCCAAGACGCAGCGGAGAACTACTACGAGCAGTACTTC
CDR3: CASSQDAAENYYEQYF

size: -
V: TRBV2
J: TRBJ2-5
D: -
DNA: TGTGCCAGAGGGACTTTGCAAGAGACCCAGTACTTC
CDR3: CARGTLQETQYF

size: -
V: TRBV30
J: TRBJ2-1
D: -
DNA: TGTGCCTGGAGTCTGGAGGGACCCAACACCGGTAATGAGCAGTTCTTC
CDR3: CAWSLEGPNTGNEQFF

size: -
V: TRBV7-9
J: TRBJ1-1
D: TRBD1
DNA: TGTGCCAGCAGCTCCGGGACAGAGAACACTGAAGCTTTCTTT
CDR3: CASSSGTENTEAFF

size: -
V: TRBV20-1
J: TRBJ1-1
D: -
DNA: TGCGGGAGATTCCGGGACACTGAAGCTTTCTTT
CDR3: CGRFRDTEAFF

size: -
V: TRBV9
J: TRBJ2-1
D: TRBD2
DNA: TGTGCCAGCAGCGGACGGACTAGCGGGATGTATGAGCAGTTCTTC
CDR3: CASSGRTSGMYEQFF

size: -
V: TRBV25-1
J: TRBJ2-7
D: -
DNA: TGTGCCAGCAGTGGCTCTTCCGAGCAGTACTTC
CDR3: CASSGSSEQYF

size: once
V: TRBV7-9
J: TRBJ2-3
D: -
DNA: TGTGCCAGCAGCCCCGAGGTCCACGCAAACACAGATACGCAGTATTTT
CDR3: CASSPEVHANTDTQYF

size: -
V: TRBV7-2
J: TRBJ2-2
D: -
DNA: TGTGCCAGCAGACCAGTTAACACCGGGGAGCTGTTTTTT
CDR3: CASRPVNTGELFF

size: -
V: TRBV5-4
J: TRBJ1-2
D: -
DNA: TGTGCCAGCAACTTTTGGGGAGATGGCTACACCTTC
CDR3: CASNFWGDGYTF

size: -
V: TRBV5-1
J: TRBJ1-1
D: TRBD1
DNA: TGCGCCAGCAGCTCCGCAACAGGGGGCAGGAACACTGAAGCTTTCTTT
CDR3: CASSSATGGRNTEAFF

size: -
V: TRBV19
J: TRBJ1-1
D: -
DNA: TGTGCCAGTACTGAGGGGGGGTTGAACACTGAAGCTTTCTTT
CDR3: CASTEGGLNTEAFF

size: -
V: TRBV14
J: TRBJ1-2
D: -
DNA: TGTGCCAGCAGCCCCTTCGCGGCTAACTATGGCTACACCTTC
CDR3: CASSPFAANYGYTF

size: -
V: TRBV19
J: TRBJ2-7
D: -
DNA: TGTGCCAGTAGTATAGGTCAGGGGTCCTACGAGCAGTACTTC
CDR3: CASSIGQGSYEQYF

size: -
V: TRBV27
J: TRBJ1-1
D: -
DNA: TGTGCCAGCACCGCATCTTGGCGGAGTACTGAAGCTTTCTTT
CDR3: CASTASWRSTEAFF

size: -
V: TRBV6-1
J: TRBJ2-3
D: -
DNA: TGTGCCAGCAGTGAAGCAGGGGTTCAGAGCACAGATACGCAGTATTTT
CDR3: CASSEAGVQSTDTQYF

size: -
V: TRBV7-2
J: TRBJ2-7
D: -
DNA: TGTGCCAGCAGCTTACCGGTGCTTAACGAGCAGTACTTC
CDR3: CASSLPVLNEQYF

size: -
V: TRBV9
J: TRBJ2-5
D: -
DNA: TGTGCCAGCAGCGGCGGCGGGGCCCAAGAGACCCAGTACTTC
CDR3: CASSGGGAQETQYF